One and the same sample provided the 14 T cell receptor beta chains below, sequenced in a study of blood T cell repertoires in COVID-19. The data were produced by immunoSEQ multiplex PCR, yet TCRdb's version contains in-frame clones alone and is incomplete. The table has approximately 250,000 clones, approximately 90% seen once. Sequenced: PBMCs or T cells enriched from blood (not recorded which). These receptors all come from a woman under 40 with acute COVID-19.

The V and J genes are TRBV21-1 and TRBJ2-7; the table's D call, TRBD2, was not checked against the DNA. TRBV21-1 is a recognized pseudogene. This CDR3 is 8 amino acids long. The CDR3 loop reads CASNGEYF. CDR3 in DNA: TGTGCCAGCAACGGGGAGTACTTC.

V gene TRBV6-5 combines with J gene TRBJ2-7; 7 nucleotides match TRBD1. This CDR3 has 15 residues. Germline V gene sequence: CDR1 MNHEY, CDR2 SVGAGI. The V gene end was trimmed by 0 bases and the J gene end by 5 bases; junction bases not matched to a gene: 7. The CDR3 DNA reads TGTGCCAGCAGTTACTCAGGGACAGCGTTCGACGAGCAGTACTTC. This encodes CASSYSGTAFDEQYF.

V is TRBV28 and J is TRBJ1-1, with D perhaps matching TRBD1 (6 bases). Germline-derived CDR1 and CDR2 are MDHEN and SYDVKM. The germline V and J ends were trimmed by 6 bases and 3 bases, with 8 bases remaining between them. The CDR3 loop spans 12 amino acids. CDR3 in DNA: TGTGCCAGCAGGTACAGGGACACTGAAGCTTTCTTT. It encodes CASRYRDTEAFF.

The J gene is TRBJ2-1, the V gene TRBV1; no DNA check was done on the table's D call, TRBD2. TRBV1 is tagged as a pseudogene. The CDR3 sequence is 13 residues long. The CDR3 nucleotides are TGCACCAGCAGCCACCCACTATACAATGAGCAGTTCTTC. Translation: CTSSHPLYNEQFF.

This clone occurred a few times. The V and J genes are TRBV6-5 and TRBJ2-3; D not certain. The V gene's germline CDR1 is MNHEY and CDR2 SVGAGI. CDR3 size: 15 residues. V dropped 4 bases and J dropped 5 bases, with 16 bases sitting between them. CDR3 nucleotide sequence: TGTGCCAGCAGTTCCCTCTCCCCGGAGAAAGATACGCAGTATTTT. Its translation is CASSSLSPEKDTQYF.

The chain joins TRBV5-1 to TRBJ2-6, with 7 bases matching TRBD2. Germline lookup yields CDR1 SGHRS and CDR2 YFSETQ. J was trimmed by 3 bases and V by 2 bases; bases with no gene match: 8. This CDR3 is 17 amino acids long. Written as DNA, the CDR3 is TGCGCCAGCAGCTTAAGGCCCGCGGGAGATGGGGCCAACGTCCTGACTTTC. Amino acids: CASSLRPAGDGANVLTF. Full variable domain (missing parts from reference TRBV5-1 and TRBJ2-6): KAGVTQTPRYLIKTRGQQVTLSCSPISGHRSVSWYQQTPGQGLQFLFEYFSETQRNKGNFPGRFSGRQFSNSRSEMNVSTLELGDSALYLCASSLRPAGDGANVLTFGAGSRLTVL.

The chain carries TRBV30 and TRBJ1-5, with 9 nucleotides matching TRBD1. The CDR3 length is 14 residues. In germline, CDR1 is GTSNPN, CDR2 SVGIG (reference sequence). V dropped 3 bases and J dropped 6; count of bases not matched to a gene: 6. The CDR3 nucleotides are TGTGCCTGGAGGCCCGGGACAGGGAGTCAGCCCCAGCATTTT. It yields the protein CAWRPGTGSQPQHF.

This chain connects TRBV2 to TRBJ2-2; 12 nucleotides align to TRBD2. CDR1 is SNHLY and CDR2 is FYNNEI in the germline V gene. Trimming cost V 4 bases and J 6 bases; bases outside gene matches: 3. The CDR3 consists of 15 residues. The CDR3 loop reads CASSVTSGRSGELFF. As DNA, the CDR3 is TGTGCCAGCAGTGTGACTAGCGGGAGATCCGGGGAGCTGTTTTTT.

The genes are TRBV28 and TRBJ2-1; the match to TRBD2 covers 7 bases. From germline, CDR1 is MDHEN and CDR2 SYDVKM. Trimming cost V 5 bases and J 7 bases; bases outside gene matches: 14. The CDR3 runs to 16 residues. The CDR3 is CASSVGTNLLGNEQFF. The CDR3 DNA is TGTGCCAGCAGTGTCGGGACTAACCTACTGGGTAATGAGCAGTTCTTC.

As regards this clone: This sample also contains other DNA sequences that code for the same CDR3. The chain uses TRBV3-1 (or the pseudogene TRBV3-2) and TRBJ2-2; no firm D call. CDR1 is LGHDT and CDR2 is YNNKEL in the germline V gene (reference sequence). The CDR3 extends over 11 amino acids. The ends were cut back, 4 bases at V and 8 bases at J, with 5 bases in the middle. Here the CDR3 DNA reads TGTGCCAGCAGCCGAGCGGGGGAGCTGTTTTTT. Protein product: CASSRAGELFF.

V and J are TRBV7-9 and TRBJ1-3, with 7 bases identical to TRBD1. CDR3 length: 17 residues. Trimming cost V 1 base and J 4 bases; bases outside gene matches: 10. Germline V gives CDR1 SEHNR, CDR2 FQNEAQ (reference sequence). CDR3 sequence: CASSLGPGTAIGNTIYF. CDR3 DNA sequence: TGTGCCAGCAGCTTAGGACCGGGGACAGCAATCGGAAACACCATATATTTT. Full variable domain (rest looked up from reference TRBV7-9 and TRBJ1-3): DTGVSQNPRHKITKRGQNVTFRCDPISEHNRLYWYRQTLGQGPEFLTYFQNEAQLEKSRLLSDRFSAERPKGSFSTLEIQRTEQGDSAMYLCASSLGPGTAIGNTIYFGEGSWLTVV.

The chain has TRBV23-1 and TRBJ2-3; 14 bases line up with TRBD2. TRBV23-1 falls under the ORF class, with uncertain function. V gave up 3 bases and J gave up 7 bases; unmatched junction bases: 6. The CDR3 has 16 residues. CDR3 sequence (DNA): TGCGCCAGCAGTCAGCCGACTAGCGGGAGGGCCCATACGCAGTATTTT. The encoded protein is CASSQPTSGRAHTQYF.

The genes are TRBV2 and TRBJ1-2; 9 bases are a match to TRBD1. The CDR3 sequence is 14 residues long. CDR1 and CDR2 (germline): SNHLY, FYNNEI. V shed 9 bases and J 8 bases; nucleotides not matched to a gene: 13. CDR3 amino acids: CASPTPGTGIGYTF. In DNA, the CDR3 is TGTGCCAGTCCTACCCCCGGGACAGGGATAGGCTACACCTTC.

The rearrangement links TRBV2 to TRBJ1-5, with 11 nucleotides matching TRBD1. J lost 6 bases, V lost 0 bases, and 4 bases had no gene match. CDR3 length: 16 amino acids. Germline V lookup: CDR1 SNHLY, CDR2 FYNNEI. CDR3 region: CASSEAGGTGGQPQHF. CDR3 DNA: TGTGCCAGCAGTGAAGCTGGGGGGACAGGGGGTCAGCCCCAGCATTTT.